Shown below are 25 T cell receptor beta chains from a single sample sequenced in a study of memory CD4+ T cells and cytomegalovirus serostatus (dated by TCRdb to the late 2010s). Single viable CD3+CD4+CD8-CD45RO+ cells were sorted as memory CD4+ T cells on a FACSAria II. The protocol used for the library was the immunoSEQ multiplex PCR assay. Held by TCRdb, this immuneACCESS table contains in-frame sequences only and omits some clones. Under half of the omission traces to an unresolved V gene where checked; the cause of the rest is unknown. A total of approximately 40,000 clones appear in this sample, about 79% of them only once. Approximately 6.5% of the sample lies in the top ten. Sequences were obtained from memory CD4+ T cells from blood. The receptors come from an adult in good health and CMV-seronegative.

This rearrangement joins TRBV18 to TRBJ2-5; D is undetermined. With 3 bases removed from V and 0 bases from J, the gap between germline ends came to 2 bases. The CDR3 contains 12 residues. CDR1 and CDR2 from the germline V gene are KGHSH and LQKENI. CDR3 in amino acids: CASSPYQETQYF. As DNA, the CDR3 is TGTGCCAGCTCACCGTACCAAGAGACCCAGTACTTC.

To note about this clone: The DNA is left out, because the CDR3 cannot be placed on it with certainty; the CDR3 is given as TCRdb lists it. The chain uses TRBV29-1 and TRBJ2-6; TRBD1, the table's D call, was not compared with the DNA. Germline lookup yields CDR1 SQVTM and CDR2 ANQGSEA. The CDR3 region is 15 residues in length, termini included. The CDR3 loop reads CSVSGQGSGANVLTF.

The V call is TRBV28, the J call TRBJ2-1; TRBD2 is a possible D gene (6 bases). The CDR3 has 12 amino acids. Germline-derived CDR1 and CDR2 are MDHEN and SYDVKM. V gave up 6 bases and J gave up 7 bases, with 10 bases separating them. The CDR3 sequence: CASRVGGNEQFF. CDR3 DNA sequence: TGTGCCAGCAGGGTTGGGGGGAATGAGCAGTTCTTC.

The chain uses TRBV15 and TRBJ1-2, with D tentatively TRBD1 (5 bases). The V gene lost 0 bases and the J gene lost 5 bases, with 10 bases spanning the gap. The CDR3 loop spans 14 amino acids. CDR1 and CDR2 (germline): LNHNV, YYDKDF (reference sequence). The CDR3 bases are TGTGCCACCAGCAGAGATTCCCGGGGGTATGGCTACACCTTC. As protein: CATSRDSRGYGYTF. The whole variable domain, filled in from reference TRBV15 and TRBJ1-2, reads DAMVIQNPRYQVTQFGKPVTLSCSQTLNHNVMYWYQQKSSQAPKLLFHYYDKDFNNEADTPDNFQSRRPNTSFCFLDIRSPGLGDTAMYLCATSRDSRGYGYTFGSGTRLTVV.

The rearrangement links TRBV10-3 to TRBJ2-5; D is unclear. The germline gives CDR1 ENHRY, CDR2 SYGVKD. The CDR3 covers 13 residues. The V end lost 6 bases, the J end lost 5 bases, and 13 bases lay between the germline ends. CDR3 DNA: TGTGCCATCAGGGGTGAGAACGGGGAGACCCAGTACTTC. This translates into CAIRGENGETQYF.

V usage is TRBV7-2 and J usage is TRBJ1-5; 7 bases are a match to TRBD1. The CDR3 spans 16 residues. Germline CDR1 is SGHTA and CDR2 is FQGNSA. V dropped 1 base and J dropped 2; count of bases not matched to a gene: 5. CDR3 amino acids: CASSLGGGLGNQPQHF. The CDR3 DNA is TGTGCCAGCAGCTTAGGAGGGGGCTTGGGCAATCAGCCCCAGCATTTT.

To note about this clone: Other DNA sequences in this specimen translate into the identical CDR3. The chain combines TRBV7-9 with TRBJ2-3; D assignment may be TRBD1 or TRBD2 (6 bases each). V was clipped by 5 bases and J by 4 bases, with 10 bases between them. The germline V gene has CDR1 SEHNR and CDR2 FQNEAQ (reference sequence). The CDR3 has 13 residues. For the CDR3, the DNA is TGTGCCAGCAGCCCTCGGGGGCCAGATACGCAGTATTTT. Translation: CASSPRGPDTQYF.

The chain joins TRBV7-9 to TRBJ1-1; no definite D call. Germline CDR1 is SEHNR and CDR2 is FQNEAQ (reference sequence). Trimming cost V 3 bases and J 11 bases, with 13 bases left between them. The CDR3 has 12 amino acids. CDR3 residues: CASSFVETVAFF. The CDR3 DNA follows: TGTGCCAGCAGCTTTGTAGAAACTGTGGCTTTCTTT. The full variable domain, completed using reference TRBV7-9 and TRBJ1-1, is DTGVSQNPRHKITKRGQNVTFRCDPISEHNRLYWYRQTLGQGPEFLTYFQNEAQLEKSRLLSDRFSAERPKGSFSTLEIQRTEQGDSAMYLCASSFVETVAFFGQGTRLTVV.

This rearrangement joins TRBV7-2 to TRBJ2-6; D is undetermined. The CDR3 has 16 amino acids. Germline CDR1 SGHTA, CDR2 FQGNSA. The V and J ends lost 1 base and 0 bases respectively, with 7 bases between them. This CDR3 reads CASSLVANSGANVLTF. The DNA for the CDR3 is TGTGCCAGCAGCTTAGTCGCCAACTCTGGGGCCAACGTCCTGACTTTC.

The chain uses TRBV2 and TRBJ2-2; 12 nucleotides align to TRBD2. V shed 4 bases, J shed 5 bases, and the junction held 5 bases outside the gene matches. Germline V gives CDR1 SNHLY, CDR2 FYNNEI. The CDR3 totals 16 residues. The DNA of the CDR3 is TGTGCCAGCAGTGGACTAGCGGGAGTAGGAACCGGGGAGCTGTTTTTT. This encodes CASSGLAGVGTGELFF.

V and J are TRBV7-8 and TRBJ2-7; D gene uncertain. V was cut by 2 bases and J by 3 bases, with 11 bases left in between. Germline V lookup: CDR1 SGHVS, CDR2 FQNEAQ. This CDR3 comprises 14 residues. CDR3 bases: TGTGCCAGCAGCTTATGGCTAGAGAACTACGAGCAGTACTTC. Translating gives CASSLWLENYEQYF. The entire variable domain, with the rest obtained from reference TRBV7-8 and TRBJ2-7, is as follows: GAGVSQSPRYKVAKRGQDVALRCDPISGHVSLFWYQQALGQGPEFLTYFQNEAQLDKSGLPSDRFFAERPEGSVSTLKIQRTQQEDSAVYLCASSLWLENYEQYFGPGTRLTVT.

This clone was counted between two and nine times. The chain carries TRBV28 and TRBJ2-7; TRBD1 matches at 8 bases. Germline CDR1 and CDR2: MDHEN and SYDVKM. The trim removed 8 bases at V and 3 bases at J, leaving 18 bases unmatched. This CDR3 has 17 amino acids. DNA of the CDR3: TGTGCCAGCCCCCCAAGTGGGTCCGGACAGGGAGGCTACGAGCAGTACTTC. Residues: CASPPSGSGQGGYEQYF. Using reference TRBV28 and TRBJ2-7 for the parts outside the CDR3, the full variable domain is DVKVTQSSRYLVKRTGEKVFLECVQDMDHENMFWYRQDPGLGLRLIYFSYDVKMKEKGDIPEGYSVSREKKERFSLILESASTNQTSMYLCASPPSGSGQGGYEQYFGPGTRLTVT.

V and J are TRBV29-1 and TRBJ1-4; TRBD1 matches 7 bases. Germline V gene data show CDR1 as SQVTM and CDR2 as ANQGSEA. The V and J ends lost 7 bases and 2 bases, in that order; junction bases with no gene match: 7. This CDR3 is built from 14 residues. CDR3 in DNA: TGCAGCGCGACAGGGTCGTCGACTAATGAAAAACTGTTTTTT. Translated: CSATGSSTNEKLFF.

This rearrangement joins TRBV6-5 to TRBJ1-2; D might be TRBD1 (6 bases). The length of the CDR3 is 14 residues. Trimming took 9 bases from V and 3 from J, leaving 17 bases between them. The V gene's germline CDR1 is MNHEY and CDR2 SVGAGI. The CDR3 nucleotides read TGTGCCAGTAATGGGGGCGCCGGGGACTATGGCTACACCTTC. Protein sequence: CASNGGAGDYGYTF.

V gene TRBV10-2 combines with J gene TRBJ2-5; D possibly corresponds to TRBD2 (8 bases). Trimming took 11 bases from V and 4 from J, leaving 17 bases between them. The CDR3 has 13 residues. Germline V gene data show CDR1 as WSHSY and CDR2 as SAAADI. CDR3: CASGGAGGETQYF. The CDR3 DNA sequence: TGCGCCTCGGGGGGGGCAGGGGGAGAGACCCAGTACTTC.

The rearrangement joins TRBV10-3 to TRBJ1-4; possible D gene TRBD1, 5 bases. Germline loops: CDR1 ENHRY, CDR2 SYGVKD. V was pared by 4 bases and J by 7 bases, with 10 bases between. This CDR3 is 13 amino acids long. The CDR3 region is CAISGGVGEKLFF. Here the CDR3 DNA reads TGTGCCATCAGTGGGGGGGTCGGTGAAAAACTGTTTTTT.

The rearrangement joins TRBV19 to TRBJ2-7; tentative D call: TRBD1 (6 bases). Trimming took 6 bases from V and 3 from J, leaving 12 bases between them. The germline gives CDR1 LNHDA, CDR2 SQIVND (reference sequence). The CDR3 extends over 13 amino acids. The CDR3 protein is CASREQGDYEQYF. CDR3 DNA sequence: TGTGCCAGTAGGGAACAGGGCGACTACGAGCAGTACTTC.

The chain carries TRBV7-2 and TRBJ1-1; D is undetermined. V lost 5 bases and J 1 base, leaving 8 bases between the germline ends. The CDR3 spans 13 residues. Germline CDR1 and CDR2: SGHTA and FQGNSA. This CDR3 reads CASSTQENTEAFF. In DNA, the CDR3 is TGTGCCAGCAGCACCCAGGAGAACACTGAAGCTTTCTTT.

The chain recombines TRBV29-1 with TRBJ1-1; no clear D. Germline V gene sequence: CDR1 SQVTM, CDR2 ANQGSEA. This CDR3 has 13 amino acids. V was shortened by 1 base and J by 1 base, with 7 bases between the two germline ends. CDR3 sequence (DNA): TGCAGCGTTGAAGGGTGGAGGAACACTGAAGCTTTCTTT. Its translation: CSVEGWRNTEAFF.

The sample holds a few counts of this clone. The rearrangement links TRBV19 to TRBJ1-1; no clear D gene. The V end was cut by 7 bases, the J end by 0 bases, with 12 bases between. The CDR3 has 14 amino acids. Germline CDR1 LNHDA, CDR2 SQIVND (reference sequence). CDR3 residues: CASKEEGMNTEAFF. As DNA, the CDR3 is TGTGCCAGTAAAGAAGAGGGCATGAACACTGAAGCTTTCTTT. The full variable domain, rest sourced from reference TRBV19 and TRBJ1-1, is DGGITQSPKYLFRKEGQNVTLSCEQNLNHDAMYWYRQDPGQGLRLIYYSQIVNDFQKGDIAEGYSVSREKKESFPLTVTSAQKNPTAFYLCASKEEGMNTEAFFGQGTRLTVV.

The chain couples TRBV7-2 to TRBJ1-1, with 7 bases fitting TRBD1. Germline assignment: CDR1 SGHTA and CDR2 FQGNSA. The CDR3 sequence is 15 residues long. Unmatched junction bases numbered 2, after V lost 0 bases and J lost 1 base. DNA of the CDR3: TGTGCCAGCAGCTTAGCCAGACAGGGGAACACTGAAGCTTTCTTT. Translation: CASSLARQGNTEAFF.

The V and J genes are TRBV6-1 and TRBJ1-4, with TRBD1 identical over 8 bases. Looked up from germline, CDR1 is MNHNS and CDR2 is SASEGT. The CDR3 has 13 residues. J gave up 2 bases and V 8 bases, and 1 base lay outside the gene matches. The CDR3 reads CASRTGTNEKLFF. The CDR3 DNA sequence: TGTGCCAGCCGGACAGGGACTAATGAAAAACTGTTTTTT.

J is TRBJ2-1 and V is TRBV2; 9 nucleotides align to TRBD2. CDR1 and CDR2 from the germline V gene are SNHLY and FYNNEI. The trim removed 7 bases at V and 6 bases at J, leaving 13 bases unmatched. The CDR3 is 16 residues long. CDR3 amino acids: CASIPAGGPSGNEQFF. The CDR3 DNA reads as TGTGCCAGCATTCCGGCGGGAGGGCCCTCAGGCAATGAGCAGTTCTTC.

A note on this clone: One end of the junction does not line up with germline, which may come from a read error. The chain employs TRBV29-1 and TRBJ2-7; the D is unclear. From germline, CDR1 is SQVTM and CDR2 ANQGSEA. There are 13 residues in the CDR3. As DNA, the CDR3 is TGCAGTGTTGCGCCTAGGGCGTTCGGCGAGCAGTACTTC. As protein: CSVAPRAFGEQYF.

The chain employs TRBV28 and TRBJ2-1, with 11 bases aligning to TRBD2. The germline gives CDR1 MDHEN, CDR2 SYDVKM. This CDR3 region has 15 residues. Trimming at V came to 5 bases and at J to 9 bases, leaving 9 bases not matched to a gene. The CDR3 bases are TGTGCCAGCAGTGTGCCACTAGCGGGAGCGTTTGAGCAGTTCTTC. Translation: CASSVPLAGAFEQFF.